This T cell receptor beta chain was profiled in a study of CD8+ T cells in alopecia areata. Overall study results and limits: Lesional scalp, especially alopecia totalis/universalis, showed higher clonality than normal scalp.

The authors extracted RNA and reverse transcribed it into cDNA as the sequencing template. TCRdb keeps only in-frame clones here, not all; method: immunoSEQ multiplex PCR. The sample yields some 150,000 clones, less than 65% seen once. This CDR3 spans 11 amino acids. Germline-derived CDR1 and CDR2 are LGHNT and FRNRAP. Trimming removed 4 bases at V and 7 bases at J, with 7 bases between. This clone was found a few times. Antigen specificity is unknown. The rearrangement links TRBV12-5 to TRBJ1-1, with D tentatively TRBD1 (5 bases). This receptor was taken from a human donor in good health. The sample comprised CD8+ T cells sorted from blood. CDR3 nucleotides: TGTGCTAGTGGTTGGGGGAGTGAAGCTTTCTTT. Translating it yields CASGWGSEAFF.